A selection of T cell receptor beta chains follows, all from one sample in a study of T-cell reconstitution after alpha-beta-depleted transplantation in children. TCRdb reprocessed the PCR reads with MiXCR, giving one entry per CDR3 protein. The table has around 270,000 distinct CDR3 sequences, over 7% seen once; the top ten hold about 9.1%. The sample in question was peripheral blood, obtained 360 days after TCRalphabeta/CD19-depleted stem cell transplant. The receptors come from a female patient aged 2-15 years who had a stem cell transplant for Fanconi anemia, so the T cells may come from the graft donor. Each CDR3 is given with its conserved first and last residue. The order of the fields is clone size, D gene, V gene, J gene, CDR3 DNA, CDR3 protein. The D gene is left open where the match is weak. Where a row states a size, it is once, few, many or the class of an expanded clone; other rows omit it.

size: NA; D: TRBD1; V: TRBV2; J: TRBJ2-2; DNA: TGTGCCAGCAGTGGGGACAGGGGGATTGTCCCCGGGGAGCTGTTTTTT; CDR3: CASSGDRGIVPGELFF
size: few; D: NA; V: TRBV5-6; J: TRBJ2-2; DNA: TGTGCCAGCAGCTTGGACCCCTGGACCGGGGAGCTGTTTTTT; CDR3: CASSLDPWTGELFF
size: once; D: NA; V: TRBV30; J: TRBJ2-7; DNA: TGTGCCTGGAGTGTACGTCTAGGCTACGAGCAGTACTTC; CDR3: CAWSVRLGYEQYF
size: few; D: TRBD1; V: TRBV11-2; J: TRBJ2-3; DNA: TGTGCCAGCAGCTCTAATAGACCTGGGACAGGGTTGATTCCAGATACGCAGTATTTT; CDR3: CASSSNRPGTGLIPDTQYF
size: many; D: NA; V: TRBV7-9; J: TRBJ1-2; DNA: TGTGCCAGCAGCCCACCTTGGACCTTC; CDR3: CASSPPWTF
size: few; D: NA; V: TRBV7-6; J: TRBJ1-1; DNA: TGTGCCAGCAGCTTAGGTCAGGGTCTCGGGGAAGCTTTCTTT; CDR3: CASSLGQGLGEAFF
size: many; D: NA; V: TRBV3-1; J: TRBJ1-5; DNA: TGTGCCAGCAGCCACCGGGACACCGGTCAGCCCCAGCATTTT; CDR3: CASSHRDTGQPQHF
size: once; D: NA; V: TRBV11-2; J: TRBJ1-1; DNA: TGTGCCAGCAGCCTCTTGAGTGAAGCTTTCTTT; CDR3: CASSLLSEAFF
size: many; D: TRBD2; V: TRBV20-1; J: TRBJ2-3; DNA: TGCAGTGCTCCATTCTCTAGCGGGGGGCCTGCAGATACGCAGTATTTT; CDR3: CSAPFSSGGPADTQYF
size: many; D: TRBD2; V: TRBV29-1; J: TRBJ2-3; DNA: TGCAGCGCCGGGGGGGCCGGCACAGATACGCAGTATTTT; CDR3: CSAGGAGTDTQYF
size: many; D: NA; V: TRBV29-1; J: TRBJ1-2; DNA: TGCAGCGTTGGTTCGGATAGCTATGGCTACACCTTC; CDR3: CSVGSDSYGYTF
size: many; D: NA; V: TRBV5-5; J: TRBJ1-6; DNA: TGTGCCAGCAGCCCGGCCGGGAGAGCAGTTAATTCACCCCTCCACTTT; CDR3: CASSPAGRAVNSPLHF
size: many; D: NA; V: TRBV6-5; J: TRBJ1-5; DNA: TGTGCCAGCAGTTACGGATTTGGGGCCGGTCAGCCCCAGCATTTT; CDR3: CASSYGFGAGQPQHF
size: few; D: NA; V: TRBV5-1; J: TRBJ2-1; DNA: TGCGCCAGCAGCTTGGAGGTACCCACCAATGAGCAGTTCTTC; CDR3: CASSLEVPTNEQFF
size: many; D: NA; V: TRBV2; J: TRBJ1-1; DNA: TGTGCCAGCCGTCCAGGGTTGATGAACACTGAAGCTTTCTTT; CDR3: CASRPGLMNTEAFF
size: NA; D: NA; V: TRBV7-8; J: TRBJ1-1; DNA: TGTGCCAGCAGCTTGTTCCGGGGTTTGAACACTGAAGCTTTCTTT; CDR3: CASSLFRGLNTEAFF
size: NA; D: TRBD1; V: TRBV9; J: TRBJ2-2; DNA: TGTGCCAGCAGCCCCCCCTTCGGGGCAGGGGGCGAAGTTTGGGACACCGGGGAGCTGTTTTTT; CDR3: CASSPPFGAGGEVWDTGELFF
size: once; D: NA; V: TRBV29-1; J: TRBJ2-1; DNA: TGCAGCGTAAGAGGTTCCTACAATGAGCAGTTCTTC; CDR3: CSVRGSYNEQFF
size: many; D: NA; V: TRBV20-1; J: TRBJ1-5; DNA: TGCAGTGCTAGAGATCCATTAGGGCTGAGCAATCAGCCCCAGCATTTT; CDR3: CSARDPLGLSNQPQHF
size: many; D: TRBD2; V: TRBV12-3/TRBV12-4; J: TRBJ2-7; DNA: TGTGCCAGCAGTTTGGGGCTAGCGGACCCCTACGAGCAGTACTTC; CDR3: CASSLGLADPYEQYF
size: few; D: NA; V: TRBV7-8; J: TRBJ2-7; DNA: TGTGCCAGCAGCCCCGACAGGACCTACGAGCAGTACTTC; CDR3: CASSPDRTYEQYF
size: NA; D: NA; V: TRBV18; J: TRBJ2-3; DNA: TGTGCCAGCTCACCCCTCGGACGAGGAGGATCCACAGATACGCAGTATTTT; CDR3: CASSPLGRGGSTDTQYF
size: few; D: TRBD2; V: TRBV24-1; J: TRBJ2-1; DNA: TGTGCCACCAGGGGGACTAGCGGGCGGGGGAATTACAATGAGCAGTTCTTC; CDR3: CATRGTSGRGNYNEQFF
size: few; D: NA; V: TRBV30; J: TRBJ1-2; DNA: TGTGCCTGGAGTGTATTCGCAGGACCCTATGGCTACACCTTC; CDR3: CAWSVFAGPYGYTF
size: many; D: NA; V: TRBV12-3/TRBV12-4; J: TRBJ2-1; DNA: TGTGCCAGCAGTTTGGGGGCGTTAGATGAGCAGTTCTTC; CDR3: CASSLGALDEQFF
size: few; D: NA; V: TRBV29-1; J: TRBJ1-2; DNA: TGCAGCGTTGACTTGGGGACATCTTCTAACTATGGCTACACCTTC; CDR3: CSVDLGTSSNYGYTF
size: NA; D: NA; V: TRBV6-5; J: TRBJ1-4; DNA: TGTGCCAGCAGTTACTCGATCGGGGGCAGGTTTAATGAAAAACTGTTTTTT; CDR3: CASSYSIGGRFNEKLFF
size: NA; D: TRBD1; V: TRBV30; J: TRBJ1-4; DNA: TGTGCCTGGACCAGAACAGGGGGTAATGAAAAACTGTTTTTT; CDR3: CAWTRTGGNEKLFF
size: many; D: TRBD2; V: TRBV27; J: TRBJ2-1; DNA: TGTGCCAGCAAAGCTAGCGGTGGTGAGCAGTTCTTC; CDR3: CASKASGGEQFF
size: many; D: NA; V: TRBV2; J: TRBJ2-1; DNA: TGTGCCAGCAGTGATAGGGAGTCCAAGCAGTTCTTC; CDR3: CASSDRESKQFF
size: NA; D: NA; V: TRBV7-2; J: TRBJ1-2; DNA: TGTGCCAGCAGCTTAGAAGTAGGGAGAAAGTTCAATGGCTACACCTTC; CDR3: CASSLEVGRKFNGYTF
size: many; D: NA; V: TRBV12-3/TRBV12-4; J: TRBJ1-2; DNA: TGTGCCAGCAGTTATCAGGGGACCATCTATGGCTACACCTTC; CDR3: CASSYQGTIYGYTF
size: once; D: NA; V: TRBV2; J: TRBJ1-5; DNA: TGTGCCAGCAGTGGCCCCTCAGGGTACGGTCAGCCCCAGCATTTT; CDR3: CASSGPSGYGQPQHF
size: NA; D: NA; V: TRBV7-2; J: TRBJ1-4; DNA: TGTGCCAGCACCCCACGCTCGACTGCAACTAATGAAAAACTGTTTTTT; CDR3: CASTPRSTATNEKLFF
size: many; D: TRBD1; V: TRBV5-1; J: TRBJ2-2; DNA: TGCGCCAGCAGGGGGACAGCGAACACCGGGGAGCTGTTTTTT; CDR3: CASRGTANTGELFF
size: many; D: NA; V: TRBV20-1; J: TRBJ2-7; DNA: TGCAGTGCTAAGCGGGCCGCCTACGAGCAGTACTTC; CDR3: CSAKRAAYEQYF
size: many; D: TRBD2; V: TRBV3-1; J: TRBJ2-5; DNA: TGTGCCAGCAGGGAGAACAAGCCGTCGGGGGGAGAGACCCAGTACTTC; CDR3: CASRENKPSGGETQYF
size: NA; D: NA; V: TRBV28; J: TRBJ2-1; DNA: TGTGCCAGCAGTTTAGTCGGGGAGCCCGGGGCCAATGAGCAGTTCTTC; CDR3: CASSLVGEPGANEQFF
size: few; D: TRBD1; V: TRBV6-2/TRBV6-3; J: TRBJ1-2; DNA: TGTGCCAGCAGTTATCAACAGGGGGGCTATGGCTACACCTTC; CDR3: CASSYQQGGYGYTF
size: NA; D: TRBD1; V: TRBV9; J: TRBJ1-5; DNA: TGTGCCAGCAGCGGGGGACAGGGCGGCAATCAGCCCCAGCATTTT; CDR3: CASSGGQGGNQPQHF
size: NA; D: TRBD1; V: TRBV6-1; J: TRBJ2-2; DNA: TGTGCCAGCCCCCGGGACAGGGCGTCCGGGGAGCTGTTTTTT; CDR3: CASPRDRASGELFF
size: few; D: NA; V: TRBV20-1; J: TRBJ1-2; DNA: TGCAGTGCTAGAGCAGGGTTTAACTATGGCTACACCTTC; CDR3: CSARAGFNYGYTF
size: many; D: NA; V: TRBV4-2; J: TRBJ1-6; DNA: TGTGCCAGCAGCCAAGATCGGCTAGGGCATGGGAATTCACCCCTCCACTTT; CDR3: CASSQDRLGHGNSPLHF
size: many; D: TRBD2; V: TRBV5-1; J: TRBJ2-5; DNA: TGCGCCAGCAGCTTACTAGCGGGGGCCCCTCAAGAGACCCAGTACTTC; CDR3: CASSLLAGAPQETQYF
size: NA; D: TRBD1; V: TRBV18; J: TRBJ2-7; DNA: TGTGCCAGCTCACCACCTATCAGGGGGCATTACGAGCAGTACTTC; CDR3: CASSPPIRGHYEQYF